This entry lists 31 T cell receptor beta chains sequenced from one sample in a study of blood T cell repertoires in COVID-19. Here immunoSEQ multiplex PCR was the method, and the copy in TCRdb shows in-frame clones only, minus some. Of 75,000 to 90,000 clones listed, around nine tenths are singletons. Sequencing input: peripheral blood. These receptors originate from a man aged 50-60 years with active or convalescent COVID-19.

The gene calls are TRBV7-2 and TRBJ2-3; TRBD1 matches at 9 bases. CDR3 size: 15 residues. Germline V gene lookup returns CDR1 SGHTA and CDR2 FQGNSA. V lost 6 bases, J lost 2 bases, and 6 bases stayed unmatched. In DNA, the CDR3 is TGTGCCAGCAGTCCCGGGACAGGGTTCACAGATACGCAGTATTTT. This translates into CASSPGTGFTDTQYF.

This clone has just a few counts. This chain uses TRBV10-1 with TRBJ2-1; 9 bases map to TRBD2. The CDR3 length is 15 residues. Germline V gene lookup returns CDR1 WNHNN and CDR2 SYGVQD (reference sequence). J gave up 6 bases and V 3 bases, and 6 bases lay outside the gene matches. CDR3 protein: CASSEQRGVLNEQFF. The CDR3 coding sequence is TGCGCCAGCAGTGAACAGCGGGGGGTCCTCAATGAGCAGTTCTTC.

This chain joins TRBV24-1 and TRBJ2-2; a possible D gene is TRBD2 (5 bases). This CDR3 region has 14 residues. Trimming removed 4 bases from V and 4 bases from J, with 9 bases in between. Germline V gene sequence: CDR1 KGHDR, CDR2 SFDVKD. CDR3 sequence (DNA): TGTGCCACCAGTGAGTGGACTGGCACCGGGGAGCTGTTTTTT. It yields the protein CATSEWTGTGELFF.

The rearrangement uses TRBV9 and TRBJ1-5, with 7 nucleotides matching TRBD1. CDR1 and CDR2 (germline): SGDLS, YYNGEE. CDR3 size: 15 residues. J gave up 0 bases and V 4 bases, and 4 bases lay outside the gene matches. The CDR3 reads CASSTTGASNQPQHF. The CDR3 DNA follows: TGTGCCAGCAGCACTACAGGGGCTAGCAATCAGCCCCAGCATTTT.

The rearrangement links TRBV7-8 to TRBJ2-7, with TRBD1 identical over 7 bases. There are 16 residues in the CDR3. Germline V lookup: CDR1 SGHVS, CDR2 FQNEAQ. The V gene end was trimmed by 5 bases and the J gene end by 2 bases; junction bases not matched to a gene: 12. The CDR3 DNA reads TGTGCCAGCAGCCCCTCATCCGGGACAGAAACCTACGAGCAGTACGTC. The encoded protein is CASSPSSGTETYEQYV.

The CDR3 coding sequence is TGTGCCAGCAGCCAAGAAGTAGCGGGGGGCCCGGAGACCCAGTACTTC. Translated, it gives CASSQEVAGGPETQYF. The rearrangement links TRBV3-1 (or the pseudogene TRBV3-2) to TRBJ2-5; 10 bases line up with TRBD2. The CDR3 contains 16 residues. CDR1 is LGHDT and CDR2 is YNNKEL in the germline V gene (reference sequence). V dropped 0 bases and J dropped 5; count of bases not matched to a gene: 6.

This chain uses TRBV10-1 with TRBJ2-3, with D unresolved. The V and J ends lost 2 bases and 0 bases respectively, with 9 bases between them. Germline values: CDR1 WNHNN, CDR2 SYGVQD (reference sequence). The CDR3 length is 15 residues. The DNA of the CDR3 is TGCGCCAGCAGTGAGAACAGTATTAGCACAGATACGCAGTATTTT. This translates into CASSENSISTDTQYF.

The chain combines TRBV19 with TRBJ1-4; possible D gene TRBD1, 5 bases. Looked up from germline, CDR1 is LNHDA and CDR2 is SQIVND (reference sequence). The CDR3 covers 15 residues. V lost 3 bases, J lost 7 bases, and 15 bases lay in between. The CDR3 nucleotides are TGTGCCAGTAGTATTTTCGGAGGGGAGAGTGAAAAACTGTTTTTT. This gives the protein CASSIFGGESEKLFF.

The rearrangement joins TRBV25-1 to TRBJ2-5; tentative D call: TRBD1 (5 bases). The length of the CDR3 is 14 residues. Trimming pared 1 base from V and 5 bases from J, leaving 11 bases between. Germline CDR1 is MGHDK and CDR2 is SYGVNS. CDR3 DNA sequence: TGTGCCAGCAGTGAATCCTCAGGGTCTGAGACCCAGTACTTC. It codes for CASSESSGSETQYF. The complete variable domain, with remaining parts taken from reference TRBV25-1 and TRBJ2-5, reads EADIYQTPRYLVIGTGKKITLECSQTMGHDKMYWYQQDPGMELHLIHYSYGVNSTEKGDLSSESTVSRIRTEHFPLTLESARPSHTSQYLCASSESSGSETQYFGPGTRLLVL.

The rearrangement links TRBV4-2 to TRBJ1-2, with TRBD1 matching over 8 bases. The V gene end was trimmed by 4 bases and the J gene end by 1 base; junction bases not matched to a gene: 11. Per the germline V gene, CDR1 is LGHNA and CDR2 is YNFKEQ. This CDR3 has 17 amino acids. CDR3 region: CASSREDRVSINYGYTF. CDR3 nucleotide sequence: TGTGCCAGCAGCCGAGAGGACAGGGTCTCTATTAACTATGGCTACACCTTC.

This chain joins TRBV14 and TRBJ1-4; D is unclear. Trimming removed 4 bases from V and 5 bases from J, with 11 bases in between. This CDR3 is 14 amino acids long. In germline, CDR1 is SGHDN, CDR2 FVKESK. The CDR3 bases are TGTGCCAGCAGCCCGCGGGCCACCAATGAAAAACTGTTTTTT. Translated, it gives CASSPRATNEKLFF. The full variable domain, in which reference TRBV14 and TRBJ1-4 provide the parts outside the CDR3, is EAGVTQFPSHSVIEKGQTVTLRCDPISGHDNLYWYRRVMGKEIKFLLHFVKESKQDESGMPNNRFLAERTGGTYSTLKVQPAELEDSGVYFCASSPRATNEKLFFGSGTQLSVL.

The V gene is TRBV27, the J gene TRBJ1-2; 7 nucleotides agree with TRBD1. The J segment lost 4 bases and the V segment lost 2 bases, leaving 13 bases of the junction unmatched. Germline V CDR1 and CDR2: MNHEY, SMNVEV (reference sequence). The CDR3 consists of 17 residues. CDR3 sequence reads: CASSLTRRQGVGYGYTF. Written as DNA, the CDR3 is TGTGCCAGCAGTTTAACCCGACGACAGGGAGTTGGCTATGGCTACACCTTC.

The rearrangement joins TRBV10-3 to TRBJ1-6; D might be TRBD1 (6 bases). This CDR3 has 15 amino acids. Trimming removed 0 bases from V and 7 bases from J, with 10 bases in between. Germline V gene sequence: CDR1 ENHRY, CDR2 SYGVKD. CDR3 in amino acids: CAISESGTKNSPLHF. The CDR3 bases are TGTGCCATCAGTGAGTCAGGGACAAAGAATTCACCCCTCCACTTT.

This chain links TRBV5-1 with TRBJ2-1, with 13 bases that match TRBD2. The germline CDR1 and CDR2 sequences are SGHRS and YFSETQ. Trimming removed 4 bases from V and 9 bases from J; junction bases left unmatched: 10. The CDR3 runs to 16 residues. CDR3 loop: CASSPTTSGGHGEQFF. The CDR3 nucleotides are TGCGCCAGCAGCCCAACGACTAGCGGGGGGCACGGTGAGCAGTTCTTC.

The gene calls are TRBV4-3 and TRBJ2-4, with D tentatively TRBD2 (5 bases). The germline gives CDR1 LGHNA, CDR2 YSLEER. V shed 0 bases and J shed 0 bases, with 15 bases lying between them. This CDR3 contains 18 residues. The CDR3 loop reads CASSQDGGSPLAKNIQYF. The CDR3 bases are TGCGCCAGCAGCCAAGATGGAGGCAGCCCACTAGCCAAAAACATTCAGTACTTC.

This sequence joins TRBV5-1 and TRBJ1-1; 8 bases align to TRBD1. CDR1 and CDR2 from the germline V gene are SGHRS and YFSETQ. V shed 2 bases, J shed 0 bases, and the junction held 6 bases outside the gene matches. CDR3 length: 16 residues. Here the CDR3 reads CASSFSGGGVNTEAFF. The CDR3 nucleotides are TGCGCCAGCAGCTTCTCAGGGGGCGGGGTGAACACTGAAGCTTTCTTT.

This chain uses TRBV3-1 (or the pseudogene TRBV3-2) with TRBJ2-6, with D possibly being TRBD1 (5 bases). V was pared by 4 bases and J by 0 bases, with 7 bases between. Germline V lookup: CDR1 LGHDT, CDR2 YNNKEL (reference sequence). The CDR3 is 15 residues long. CDR3 loop: CASSPGFSGANVLTF. The CDR3 DNA reads TGTGCCAGCAGCCCAGGGTTCTCTGGGGCCAACGTCCTGACTTTC.

This clone showed up just a few times. The rearrangement uses TRBV25-1 and TRBJ1-5, with 10 bases that match TRBD1. CDR1 MGHDK and CDR2 SYGVNS come from the germline V gene. Trimming removed 10 bases from V and 4 bases from J; junction bases left unmatched: 4. The CDR3 length is 13 residues. The CDR3 nucleotides read TGTGCCAACATGGACAGGGGGAATCAGCCCCAGCATTTT. Translating it yields CANMDRGNQPQHF. Together with reference TRBV25-1 and TRBJ1-5, the CDR3 gives the full variable domain: EADIYQTPRYLVIGTGKKITLECSQTMGHDKMYWYQQDPGMELHLIHYSYGVNSTEKGDLSSESTVSRIRTEHFPLTLESARPSHTSQYLCANMDRGNQPQHFGDGTRLSIL.

This sequence joins TRBV3-1 (or the pseudogene TRBV3-2) and TRBJ1-2, with 9 bases fitting TRBD1. The germline V gene has CDR1 LGHDT and CDR2 YNNKEL (reference sequence). This CDR3 comprises 15 residues. Trimming at V came to 4 bases and at J to 2 bases, leaving 5 bases not matched to a gene. The CDR3 loop reads CASSPLDRGNYGYTF. The DNA of the CDR3 is TGTGCCAGCAGCCCTCTAGACAGGGGGAACTATGGCTACACCTTC.

The V call is TRBV5-1, the J call TRBJ2-1; 7 bases are a match to TRBD2. Per germline, CDR1 SGHRS and CDR2 YFSETQ. There are 14 residues in the CDR3. The trim removed 7 bases at V and 3 bases at J, leaving 7 bases unmatched. CDR3 nucleotide sequence: TGCGCCAGCCTATCCGGGGGGAACTACAATGAGCAGTTCTTC. Translating gives CASLSGGNYNEQFF.

The V and J genes are TRBV10-3 and TRBJ1-6; 7 nucleotides agree with TRBD1. The CDR3 is 15 amino acids. Per germline, CDR1 ENHRY and CDR2 SYGVKD. V shed 2 bases and J 9 bases; nucleotides not matched to a gene: 7. CDR3 amino acids: CAISERGQESSPLHF. In DNA form, the CDR3 reads TGTGCCATCAGTGAGCGTGGACAGGAATCTTCACCCCTCCACTTT.

The chain uses TRBV10-1 and TRBJ2-3, with D maybe TRBD2 (6 bases). V was cut by 3 bases and J by 4 bases, with 14 bases left in between. The CDR3 contains 15 residues. Germline V gives CDR1 WNHNN, CDR2 SYGVQD (reference sequence). This CDR3 reads CASSDLSSVADTQYF. CDR3 sequence (DNA): TGCGCCAGCAGTGACTTGTCTAGCGTAGCAGATACGCAGTATTTT.

This chain uses TRBV2 with TRBJ2-2, with D perhaps TRBD1 (5 bases). CDR3 length: 13 residues. In germline, CDR1 is SNHLY, CDR2 FYNNEI. Trimming shortened V by 4 bases and J by 7 bases, and 10 bases separated the two germline ends. CDR3 loop: CASSVGVRGELFF. CDR3 coding DNA: TGTGCCAGCAGTGTAGGGGTACGCGGGGAGCTGTTTTTT.

The gene calls are TRBV6-5 and TRBJ2-1; 9 nucleotides align to TRBD2. The CDR3 runs 15 residues. Looked up from germline, CDR1 is MNHEY and CDR2 is SVGAGI. Unmatched junction bases numbered 7, after V lost 6 bases and J lost 4 bases. The CDR3 loop is CASSLLAGQYNEQFF. The CDR3 nucleotides are TGTGCCAGCAGCCTCCTAGCGGGACAATACAATGAGCAGTTCTTC.

The rearrangement uses TRBV5-6 and TRBJ2-1; TRBD1 matches at 10 bases. Trimming at V came to 4 bases and at J to 6 bases, leaving 7 bases not matched to a gene. CDR1 is SGHDT, CDR2 YYEEEE, per germline. This CDR3 region has 15 residues. CDR3 amino acids: CASSRPGQGRNEQFF. Written as DNA, the CDR3 is TGTGCCAGCAGCCGACCGGGACAGGGGCGCAATGAGCAGTTCTTC.

J is TRBJ2-7 and V is TRBV13; D unclear. CDR3 length: 14 amino acids. Trimming removed 6 bases from V and 2 bases from J, with 14 bases in between. Per the germline V gene, CDR1 is PRHDT and CDR2 is FYEKMQ (reference sequence). The chain's CDR3 is CASSPRVQTYEQYF. The CDR3 bases are TGTGCCAGCAGTCCCCGGGTGCAGACCTACGAGCAGTACTTC.

The chain couples TRBV27 to TRBJ2-2; 7 bases are a match to TRBD1. Per germline, CDR1 MNHEY and CDR2 SMNVEV (reference sequence). V dropped 5 bases and J dropped 6; count of bases not matched to a gene: 9. CDR3 length equals 15 residues. The CDR3 region is CASSLGTVPSGELFF. The DNA of the CDR3 is TGTGCCAGCAGTCTCGGGACAGTCCCATCCGGGGAGCTGTTTTTT.

This chain connects TRBV5-1 to TRBJ2-6, with 7 bases identical to TRBD1. Germline CDR1 reads SGHRS; CDR2 reads YFSETQ. The CDR3 totals 17 residues. With V trimmed by 8 bases and J by 0 bases, 11 bases remained unmatched. CDR3 residues: CASREGYRGSGANVLTF. CDR3 coding DNA: TGCGCCAGTCGTGAGGGGTACAGGGGCTCTGGGGCCAACGTCCTGACTTTC.

The chain uses TRBV3-1 (or the pseudogene TRBV3-2) and TRBJ2-7; tentatively, D is TRBD2 (7 bases). CDR1 is LGHDT, CDR2 YNNKEL, per germline (reference sequence). CDR3 length: 14 amino acids. The V and J ends lost 0 bases and 6 bases respectively, with 12 bases between them. The CDR3 DNA is TGTGCCAGCAGCCAAGAGGGGGGGGCAGGCGAGCAGTACGTC. As protein: CASSQEGGAGEQYV.

The J gene is TRBJ1-5, the V gene TRBV6-5, with D possibly TRBD1 on 6 matching bases. Trimming shortened V by 6 bases and J by 3 bases, and 9 bases separated the two germline ends. This CDR3 comprises 13 residues. Germline-derived CDR1 and CDR2 are MNHEY and SVGAGI. CDR3 DNA: TGTGCCAGCAGGGACAGCCTCAATCAGCCCCAGCATTTT. Translation gives CASRDSLNQPQHF.

This rearrangement joins TRBV18 to TRBJ2-7; weak D call: TRBD2 (5 bases). Germline loops: CDR1 KGHSH, CDR2 LQKENI. The CDR3 sequence is 15 residues long. Trimming took off 4 bases at V and 3 bases at J, with 16 bases between the two ends. The CDR3 reads CASSLRGASIYEQYF. CDR3 nucleotides: TGTGCCAGCTCACTCCGGGGAGCCAGCATCTACGAGCAGTACTTC.